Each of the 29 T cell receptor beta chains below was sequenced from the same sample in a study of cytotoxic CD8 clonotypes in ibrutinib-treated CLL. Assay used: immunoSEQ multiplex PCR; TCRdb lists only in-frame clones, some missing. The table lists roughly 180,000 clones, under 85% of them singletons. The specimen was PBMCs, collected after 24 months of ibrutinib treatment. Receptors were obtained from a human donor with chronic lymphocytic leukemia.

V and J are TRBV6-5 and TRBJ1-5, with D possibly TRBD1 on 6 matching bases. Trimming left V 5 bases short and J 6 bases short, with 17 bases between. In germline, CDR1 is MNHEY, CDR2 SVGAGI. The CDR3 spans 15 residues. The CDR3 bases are TGTGCCAGCAGTCGTAACAGGGCGGGGAGTCAGCCCCAGCATTTT. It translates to CASSRNRAGSQPQHF.

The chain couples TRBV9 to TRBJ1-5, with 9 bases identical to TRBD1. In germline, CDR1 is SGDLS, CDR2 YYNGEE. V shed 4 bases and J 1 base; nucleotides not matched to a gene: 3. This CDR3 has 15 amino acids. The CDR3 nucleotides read TGTGCCAGCAGCCCTACAGGGGGCAGCAATCAGCCCCAGCATTTT. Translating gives CASSPTGGSNQPQHF.

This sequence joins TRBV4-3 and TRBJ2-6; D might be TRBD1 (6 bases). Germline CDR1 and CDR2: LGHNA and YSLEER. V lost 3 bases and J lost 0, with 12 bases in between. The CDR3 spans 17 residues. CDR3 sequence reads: CASSQGHGLSGANVLTF. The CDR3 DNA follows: TGCGCCAGCAGCCAGGGACACGGCCTCTCTGGGGCCAACGTCCTGACTTTC.

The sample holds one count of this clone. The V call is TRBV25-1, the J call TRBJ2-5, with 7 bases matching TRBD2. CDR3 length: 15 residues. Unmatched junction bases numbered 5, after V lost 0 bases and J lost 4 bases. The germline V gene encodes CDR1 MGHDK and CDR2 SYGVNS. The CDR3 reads CASSEYRGGGETQYF. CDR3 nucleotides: TGTGCCAGCAGTGAATACCGCGGGGGAGGAGAGACCCAGTACTTC.

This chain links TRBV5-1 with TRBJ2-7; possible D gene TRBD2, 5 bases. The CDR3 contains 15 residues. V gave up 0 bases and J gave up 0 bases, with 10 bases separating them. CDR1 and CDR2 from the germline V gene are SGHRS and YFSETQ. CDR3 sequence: CASSLDVALSYEQYF. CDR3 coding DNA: TGCGCCAGCAGCTTGGATGTAGCGCTCTCCTACGAGCAGTACTTC.

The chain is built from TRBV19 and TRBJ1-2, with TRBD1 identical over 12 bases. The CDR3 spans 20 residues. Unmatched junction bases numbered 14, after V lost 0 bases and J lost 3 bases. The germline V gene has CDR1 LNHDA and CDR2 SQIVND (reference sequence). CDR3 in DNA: TGTGCCAGTAGTATAGATCTTGGGACAGGGGGCGGAAGGGACGACTATGGCTACACCTTC. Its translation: CASSIDLGTGGGRDDYGYTF.

The CDR3 region has the DNA TGTGCCAGCAGCGGGGGAGGCCCGGCCACTGAAGCTTTCTTT. It yields the protein CASSGGGPATEAFF. The chain joins TRBV9 to TRBJ1-1; no clear D gene. The V end lost 3 bases, the J end lost 4 bases, and 13 bases lay between the germline ends. The CDR3 is 14 residues long. Germline V gene lookup returns CDR1 SGDLS and CDR2 YYNGEE. Together with reference TRBV9 and TRBJ1-1, the CDR3 gives the full variable domain: DSGVTQTPKHLITATGQRVTLRCSPRSGDLSVYWYQQSLDQGLQFLIQYYNGEERAKGNILERFSAQQFPDLHSELNLSSLELGDSALYFCASSGGGPATEAFFGQGTRLTVV.

The CDR3 is CATSGESLANYGYTF. CDR3 DNA: TGTGCCACCAGCGGCGAAAGCCTCGCTAACTATGGCTACACCTTC. The chain carries TRBV15 and TRBJ1-2; no clear D. With 5 bases removed from V and 0 bases from J, the gap between germline ends came to 13 bases. Germline values: CDR1 LNHNV, CDR2 YYDKDF (reference sequence). CDR3 length: 15 amino acids.

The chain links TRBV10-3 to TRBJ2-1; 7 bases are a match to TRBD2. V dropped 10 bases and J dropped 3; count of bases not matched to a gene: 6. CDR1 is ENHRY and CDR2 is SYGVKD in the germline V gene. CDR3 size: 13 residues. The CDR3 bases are TGTGCCACCGCGGGAGAGAGCTACAATGAGCAGTTCTTC. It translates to CATAGESYNEQFF.

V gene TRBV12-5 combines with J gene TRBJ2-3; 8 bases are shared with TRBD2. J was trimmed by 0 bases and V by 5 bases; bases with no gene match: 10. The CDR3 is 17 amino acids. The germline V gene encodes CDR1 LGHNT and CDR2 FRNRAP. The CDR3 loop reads CASGPGRSGGSTDTQYF. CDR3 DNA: TGTGCTAGTGGTCCCGGGAGAAGCGGGGGAAGCACAGATACGCAGTATTTT. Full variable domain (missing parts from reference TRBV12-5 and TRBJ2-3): DARVTQTPRHKVTEMGQEVTMRCQPILGHNTVFWYRQTMMQGLELLAYFRNRAPLDDSGMPKDRFSAEMPDATLATLKIQPSEPRDSAVYFCASGPGRSGGSTDTQYFGPGTRLTVL.

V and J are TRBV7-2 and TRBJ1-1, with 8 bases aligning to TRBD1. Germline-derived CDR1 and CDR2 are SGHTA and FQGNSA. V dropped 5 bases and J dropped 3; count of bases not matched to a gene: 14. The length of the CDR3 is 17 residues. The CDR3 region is CASSQMGRGLEHTEAFF. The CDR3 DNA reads TGTGCCAGCAGCCAGATGGGCAGGGGGCTGGAGCACACTGAAGCTTTCTTT.

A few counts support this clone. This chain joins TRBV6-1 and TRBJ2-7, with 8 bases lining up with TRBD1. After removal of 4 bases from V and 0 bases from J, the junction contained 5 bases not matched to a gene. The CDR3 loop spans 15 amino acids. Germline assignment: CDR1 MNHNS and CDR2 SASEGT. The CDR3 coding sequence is TGTGCCAGCAGTGCCCGGGACAGGAGCTCCTACGAGCAGTACTTC. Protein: CASSARDRSSYEQYF.

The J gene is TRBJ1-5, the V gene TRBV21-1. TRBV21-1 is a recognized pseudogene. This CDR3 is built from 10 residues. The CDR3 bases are TGTGCCAGCTTGGATCAGCCCCAGCATTTT. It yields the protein CASLDQPQHF.

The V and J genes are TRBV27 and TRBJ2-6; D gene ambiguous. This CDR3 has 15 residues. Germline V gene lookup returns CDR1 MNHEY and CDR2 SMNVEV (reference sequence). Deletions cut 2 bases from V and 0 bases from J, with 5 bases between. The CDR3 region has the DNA TGTGCCAGCAGTTTACTCACCTCTGGGGCCAACGTCCTGACTTTC. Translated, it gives CASSLLTSGANVLTF.

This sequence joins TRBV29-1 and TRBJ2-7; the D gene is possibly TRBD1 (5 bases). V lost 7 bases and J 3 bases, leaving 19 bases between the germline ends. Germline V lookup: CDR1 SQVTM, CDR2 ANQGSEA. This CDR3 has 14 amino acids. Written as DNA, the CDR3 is TGCAGCGACCGCCAATGGGGCGGTGACTACGAGCAGTACTTC. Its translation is CSDRQWGGDYEQYF.

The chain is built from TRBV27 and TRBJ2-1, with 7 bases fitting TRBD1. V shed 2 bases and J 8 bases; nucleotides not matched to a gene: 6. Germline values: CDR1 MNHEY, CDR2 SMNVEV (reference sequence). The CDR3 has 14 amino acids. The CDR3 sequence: CASSLQTGHHEQFF. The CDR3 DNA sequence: TGTGCCAGCAGTTTACAGACAGGGCACCATGAGCAGTTCTTC.

The CDR3 spells CASRTLNTEAFF. The CDR3 nucleotides read TGTGCCAGCAGGACATTGAACACTGAAGCTTTCTTT. This chain uses TRBV28 with TRBJ1-1; D unresolved. This CDR3 region has 12 residues. The V end lost 6 bases, the J end lost 0 bases, and 5 bases lay between the germline ends. CDR1 and CDR2 (germline): MDHEN, SYDVKM.

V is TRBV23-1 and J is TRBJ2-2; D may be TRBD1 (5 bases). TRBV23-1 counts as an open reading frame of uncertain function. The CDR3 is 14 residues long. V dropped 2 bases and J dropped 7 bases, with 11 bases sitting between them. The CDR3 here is CASSQRTNVGELFF. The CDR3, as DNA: TGCGCCAGCAGTCAAAGGACAAATGTCGGGGAGCTGTTTTTT.

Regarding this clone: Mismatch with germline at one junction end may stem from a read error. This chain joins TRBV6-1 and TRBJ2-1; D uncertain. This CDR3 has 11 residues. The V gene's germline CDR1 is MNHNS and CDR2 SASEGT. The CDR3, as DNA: TGTGCCAGCAGGGACCCGTCCCCGATGATCTTC. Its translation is CASRDPSPMIF.

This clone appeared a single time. The chain's CDR3 is CASSLRTSGNYEQYF. CDR3 nucleotides: TGTGCCAGCAGCCTTAGGACTAGCGGGAACTACGAGCAGTACTTC. The genes are TRBV7-2 and TRBJ2-7; 12 nucleotides line up with TRBD2. Germline V lookup: CDR1 SGHTA, CDR2 FQGNSA. V lost 5 bases and J lost 3; bases outside the gene matches: 5. This CDR3 spans 15 amino acids. Looking up the rest from reference TRBV7-2 and TRBJ2-7 gives the full variable domain: GAGVSQSPSNKVTEKGKDVELRCDPISGHTALYWYRQSLGQGLEFLIYFQGNSAPDKSGLPSDRFSAERTGGSVSTLTIQRTQQEDSAVYLCASSLRTSGNYEQYFGPGTRLTVT.

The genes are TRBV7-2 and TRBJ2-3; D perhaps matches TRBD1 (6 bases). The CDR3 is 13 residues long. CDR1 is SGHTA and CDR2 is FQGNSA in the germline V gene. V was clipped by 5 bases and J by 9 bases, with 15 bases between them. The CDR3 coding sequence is TGTGCCAGCAGCCTCCCTCAGGGGCGGACGCAGTATTTT. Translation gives CASSLPQGRTQYF.

The CDR3: CAWSNGGNTEAFF. CDR3 nucleotide sequence: TGTGCCTGGAGTAACGGGGGCAACACTGAAGCTTTCTTT. This rearrangement joins TRBV30 to TRBJ1-1, with a weak D call TRBD1 (6 bases). CDR1 is GTSNPN and CDR2 is SVGIG in the germline V gene (reference sequence). Trimming removed 2 bases at V and 2 bases at J, with 9 bases between. This CDR3 contains 13 residues.

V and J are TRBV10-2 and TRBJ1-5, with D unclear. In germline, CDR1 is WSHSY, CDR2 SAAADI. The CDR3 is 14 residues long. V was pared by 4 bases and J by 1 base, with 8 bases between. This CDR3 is CASSVQVSNQPQHF. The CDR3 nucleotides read TGCGCCAGCAGTGTGCAGGTGAGCAATCAGCCCCAGCATTTT.

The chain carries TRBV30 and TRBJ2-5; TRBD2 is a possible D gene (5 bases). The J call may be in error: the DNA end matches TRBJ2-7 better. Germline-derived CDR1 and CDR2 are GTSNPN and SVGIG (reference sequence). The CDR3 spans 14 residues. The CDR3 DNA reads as TGTGCCTGGAGGATCGGGCTAGCTAAATACGAGCAGTACTTC. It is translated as CAWRIGLAKYEQYF.

The CDR3 loop is CASSQGGYTGELFF. In DNA, the CDR3 is TGTGCCAGCAGCCAAGGGGGGTACACCGGGGAGCTGTTTTTT. V usage is TRBV7-3 and J usage is TRBJ2-2; D tentatively reads TRBD1 or TRBD2 (6 bases each). The CDR3 spans 14 residues. Germline V gives CDR1 SGHTA, CDR2 FQGTGA. V dropped 5 bases and J dropped 3 bases, with 10 bases sitting between them.

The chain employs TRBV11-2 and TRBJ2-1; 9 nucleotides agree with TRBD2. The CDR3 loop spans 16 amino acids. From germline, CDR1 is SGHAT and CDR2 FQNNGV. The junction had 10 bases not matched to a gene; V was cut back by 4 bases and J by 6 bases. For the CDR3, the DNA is TGTGCCAGCAGCTCCCCGATGGCGGGGGGGGCCAATGAGCAGTTCTTC. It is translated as CASSSPMAGGANEQFF. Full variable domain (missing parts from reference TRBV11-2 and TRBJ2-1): EAGVAQSPRYKIIEKRQSVAFWCNPISGHATLYWYQQILGQGPKLLIQFQNNGVVDDSQLPKDRFSAERLKGVDSTLKIQPAKLEDSAVYLCASSSPMAGGANEQFFGPGTRLTVL.

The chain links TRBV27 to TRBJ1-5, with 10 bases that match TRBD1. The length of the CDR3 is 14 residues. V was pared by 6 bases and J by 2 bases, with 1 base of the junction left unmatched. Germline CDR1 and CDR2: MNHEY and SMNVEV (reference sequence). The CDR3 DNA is TGTGCCAGCAGGGGGACAGGGGGCAATCAGCCCCAGCATTTT. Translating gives CASRGTGGNQPQHF.

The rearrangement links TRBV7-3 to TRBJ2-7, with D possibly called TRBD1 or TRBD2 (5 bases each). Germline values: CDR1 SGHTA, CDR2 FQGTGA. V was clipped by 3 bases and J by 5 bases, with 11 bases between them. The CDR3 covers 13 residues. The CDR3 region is CASSLAGTHEQYF. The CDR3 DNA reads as TGTGCCAGCAGCTTGGCAGGGACGCACGAGCAGTACTTC.

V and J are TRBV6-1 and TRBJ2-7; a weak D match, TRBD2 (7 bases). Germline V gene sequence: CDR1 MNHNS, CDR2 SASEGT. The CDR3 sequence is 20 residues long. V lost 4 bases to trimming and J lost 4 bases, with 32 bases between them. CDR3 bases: TGTGCCAGCAGTGGGGGATGGCCCCAATTACTCAGGGGAGCGGGGTACGAGCAGTACTTC. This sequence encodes CASSGGWPQLLRGAGYEQYF.